Listed below are T cell receptor beta chains from one sample, sequenced in a study of CD8 T cells in ankylosing spondylitis. TCRdb reanalysed the 5' RACE reads using MiXCR and keeps one entry per CDR3 protein. The sample records around 220,000 distinct CDR3 sequences, about 17% being singletons. What was sequenced was blood, either unsorted or a sorted T cell fraction (not recorded which). The origin of the receptors is a male donor with ankylosing spondylitis. CDR3s include the opening cysteine and the closing phenylalanine or tryptophan. A D gene is named only where the DNA matches it firmly. Clone sizes are given selectively: once, few, many, or a class where the clone is expanded.

J: TRBJ2-7
V: TRBV3-1
size: -
D: -
DNA: TGTGCCAGCAGCCAAGATGGAAGGAGCTCCTACGAGCAGTACTTC
CDR3: CASSQDGRSSYEQYF

J: TRBJ2-1
V: TRBV7-3
size: -
D: TRBD2
DNA: TGTGCCAGCATCGTCGACGGACTAGCGGGAGAAATGTCATCCTACAATGAGCAGTTCTTC
CDR3: CASIVDGLAGEMSSYNEQFF

J: TRBJ2-7
V: TRBV6-1
size: few
D: TRBD1
DNA: TGTGCCAGCAGTGAAGCGGCCGGGACAGGGGCCTACGAGCAGTACTTC
CDR3: CASSEAAGTGAYEQYF

J: TRBJ1-2
V: TRBV12-3/TRBV12-4
size: -
D: -
DNA: TGTGCCATATCTTTAATCCTCGCGGAGGGCTACACCTTC
CDR3: CAISLILAEGYTF

J: TRBJ2-1
V: TRBV29-1
size: few
D: TRBD2
DNA: TGCAGCGCGGGGACTAGCGGTTACAATGAGCAGTTCTTC
CDR3: CSAGTSGYNEQFF

J: TRBJ2-1
V: TRBV12-3/TRBV12-4
size: -
D: -
DNA: TGTGCCAGCAGCCCACTAGTGGGGAATGAGCAGTTCTTC
CDR3: CASSPLVGNEQFF

J: TRBJ1-2
V: TRBV19
size: few
D: TRBD1
DNA: TGTGCCAGTAGTGCAGACAGGGATGGCTACACCTTC
CDR3: CASSADRDGYTF

J: TRBJ2-7
V: TRBV11-2
size: few
D: -
DNA: TGTGCCAGCAGCTTAGATCTTACACCATACGAGCAGTACTTC
CDR3: CASSLDLTPYEQYF

J: TRBJ2-7
V: TRBV27
size: few
D: -
DNA: TGTGCCAGCAGCATAGGGGTCCCCTCCTGGGAGCAGTACTTC
CDR3: CASSIGVPSWEQYF

J: TRBJ1-1
V: TRBV9
size: few
D: -
DNA: TGTGCCAGCAGCGTCGGAGACGGCACTGAAGCTTTCTTT
CDR3: CASSVGDGTEAFF

J: TRBJ2-7
V: TRBV28
size: -
D: TRBD1
DNA: TGTGCCATCCGGACAGGGGGGTACGAGCAGTACTTC
CDR3: CAIRTGGYEQYF

J: TRBJ2-2
V: TRBV3-1
size: few
D: -
DNA: TGTGCCAGCAGCCAAGTTTGGCGTGGGGGGGAGCTGTTTTTT
CDR3: CASSQVWRGGELFF

J: TRBJ2-7
V: TRBV27
size: -
D: TRBD1
DNA: TGTGCCAGCAGTTTGGTCCGGGACAGGGGCTACGAGCAGTACTTC
CDR3: CASSLVRDRGYEQYF

J: TRBJ1-1
V: TRBV12-3/TRBV12-4
size: -
D: TRBD1
DNA: TGTGCCAGCAGTTTTACAGGGGACAGGAACACTGAAGCTTTCTTT
CDR3: CASSFTGDRNTEAFF

J: TRBJ2-7
V: TRBV28
size: -
D: -
DNA: TGTGCCAGCAGGACCCCAGGAGAGATCTCTCAGTACTTC
CDR3: CASRTPGEISQYF

J: TRBJ1-1
V: TRBV4-1
size: many
D: TRBD1
DNA: TGCGCCAGCAGCCAGGGACAGGGGGGGAACACTGAAGCTTTCTTT
CDR3: CASSQGQGGNTEAFF

J: TRBJ1-2
V: TRBV27
size: -
D: -
DNA: TGTGCCAGCAGTTTATCATCGGGGGGGTTATATGGCTACACCTTC
CDR3: CASSLSSGGLYGYTF

J: TRBJ1-1
V: TRBV6-2/TRBV6-3
size: -
D: -
DNA: TGTGCCAGCAGTTATGCCGGGGGCAGCGCTGAAGCTTTCTTT
CDR3: CASSYAGGSAEAFF

J: TRBJ2-2
V: TRBV4-3
size: few
D: TRBD2
DNA: TGCGCCAGCAGCCTAGCGGGGGTAAACACCGGGGAGCTGTTTTTT
CDR3: CASSLAGVNTGELFF

J: TRBJ2-2
V: TRBV6-1
size: few
D: TRBD2
DNA: TGTGCCACCGCCCCTGGACTAGCGGCGAACACCGGGGAGCTGTTTTTT
CDR3: CATAPGLAANTGELFF

J: TRBJ2-3
V: TRBV29-1
size: -
D: TRBD2
DNA: TGCAGCGCTGAAGCGGGAGGGCAGCAGTATTTT
CDR3: CSAEAGGQQYF

J: TRBJ2-5
V: TRBV29-1
size: -
D: -
DNA: TGCAGCGTTCCCAGGGGATACCAAGAGACCCAGTACTTC
CDR3: CSVPRGYQETQYF

J: TRBJ2-1
V: TRBV5-1
size: many
D: TRBD2
DNA: TGCGCCAGCAGTTCGGGGGGAGGGACTTACAATGAGCAGTTCTTC
CDR3: CASSSGGGTYNEQFF

J: TRBJ2-7
V: TRBV6-2/TRBV6-3
size: few
D: TRBD1
DNA: TGTGCCAGCAGTTACGGTTGGGACAGGGAACACTACGAGCAGTACTTC
CDR3: CASSYGWDREHYEQYF

J: TRBJ1-2
V: TRBV7-8
size: -
D: -
DNA: TGTGCCAGCAGCTTATACTGGACTGGCGGCTATGGCTACACCTTC
CDR3: CASSLYWTGGYGYTF

J: TRBJ2-7
V: TRBV11-2
size: few
D: -
DNA: TGTGCCAGCAGCTTATTTGGGTCAGCCTACGAGCAGTACTTC
CDR3: CASSLFGSAYEQYF

J: TRBJ2-1
V: TRBV19
size: -
D: TRBD2
DNA: TGTGCCAGTATTCCCGCTAGCGGGAGTGGGTACAATGAGCAGTTCTTC
CDR3: CASIPASGSGYNEQFF

J: TRBJ2-1
V: TRBV11-1
size: few
D: -
DNA: TGTGCCAGCAGTACTTCCGTAGCGCTCCCTATCGAATTGGCCTACAATGAGCAGTTCTTC
CDR3: CASSTSVALPIELAYNEQFF

J: TRBJ2-7
V: TRBV7-8
size: -
D: -
DNA: TGTGCCAGCAGCCCGAAAGAGGGGGGGATGACCTACGAGCAGTACTTC
CDR3: CASSPKEGGMTYEQYF

J: TRBJ1-1
V: TRBV29-1
size: -
D: -
DNA: TGCAGCGTTGACCCAGCGAACACTGAAGCTTTCTTT
CDR3: CSVDPANTEAFF

J: TRBJ1-1
V: TRBV15
size: -
D: -
DNA: TGTGCCACCAGCAGAGAAGGGGACGTGAACACTGAAGCTTTCTTT
CDR3: CATSREGDVNTEAFF

J: TRBJ2-7
V: TRBV5-1
size: -
D: -
DNA: TGCGCCAGCAGCTCTAGGTGGGGCACGGACGAGCAGTACTTC
CDR3: CASSSRWGTDEQYF

J: TRBJ2-7
V: TRBV7-2
size: -
D: -
DNA: TGTGCCAGCAGCTTACCCGGACTGAGCTACGAGCAGTACTTC
CDR3: CASSLPGLSYEQYF

J: TRBJ2-7
V: TRBV4-3
size: few
D: -
DNA: TGCGCCAGCAGCCAAGATGGGACCCGGGACCAAGGCCACGAGCAGTACTTC
CDR3: CASSQDGTRDQGHEQYF

J: TRBJ2-3
V: TRBV5-4
size: -
D: -
DNA: TGTGCCAGCAGCTTCGGGTCTAGGGGGATAAGCACAGATACGCAGTATTTT
CDR3: CASSFGSRGISTDTQYF

J: TRBJ2-1
V: TRBV20-1
size: few
D: -
DNA: TGCAGTGCTAGGGATCTCAGGGATGGGGAATACAATGAGCAGTTCTTC
CDR3: CSARDLRDGEYNEQFF

J: TRBJ2-7
V: TRBV19
size: -
D: TRBD1
DNA: TGTGCCAGTAGTAAACGGGACAGCTCCTACGAGCAGTACTTC
CDR3: CASSKRDSSYEQYF

J: TRBJ2-7
V: TRBV5-6
size: -
D: -
DNA: TGTGCCAGCAGCTTCAGGACCCAGCCCCTCTACGAGCAGTACTTC
CDR3: CASSFRTQPLYEQYF

J: TRBJ2-7
V: TRBV20-1
size: few
D: -
DNA: TGCAGTGCTAGAGATTGGGACGGCCCGGGCCCTTTTTACGAGCAGTACTTC
CDR3: CSARDWDGPGPFYEQYF

J: TRBJ2-4
V: TRBV4-2
size: few
D: -
DNA: TGTGCCAGCAGCCCGGACACCCCGGGTTCCAAAAACATTCAGTACTTC
CDR3: CASSPDTPGSKNIQYF

J: TRBJ2-3
V: TRBV11-1
size: few
D: TRBD1
DNA: TGTGCCAGCAGCTTTAACGGCCCGACAGGGTCGACCACAGATACGCAGTATTTT
CDR3: CASSFNGPTGSTTDTQYF

J: TRBJ1-2
V: TRBV5-1
size: few
D: -
DNA: TGCGCCAGCAGCTTGGATCCGGGAGGGGACTATGGCTACACCTTC
CDR3: CASSLDPGGDYGYTF

J: TRBJ1-1
V: TRBV12-3/TRBV12-4
size: few
D: TRBD1
DNA: TGTGCCAGCAGTGACAGGGTAGGGGACACTGAAGCTTTCTTT
CDR3: CASSDRVGDTEAFF

J: TRBJ2-2
V: TRBV7-8
size: many
D: TRBD2
DNA: TGTGCCAGCAGCCAAAGACGGGGGGTCACCGGGGAGCTGTTTTTT
CDR3: CASSQRRGVTGELFF

J: TRBJ2-7
V: TRBV13
size: few
D: TRBD1
DNA: TGTGCCAGCAGCTATGGGACAGACCCTCGTGGGGAGCAGTACTTC
CDR3: CASSYGTDPRGEQYF

J: TRBJ1-3
V: TRBV12-3/TRBV12-4
size: -
D: -
DNA: TGTGCCAGCAGCCACGTGCGGGAAACCCCATATTTT
CDR3: CASSHVRETPYF

J: TRBJ1-1
V: TRBV29-1
size: -
D: -
DNA: TGCAGCGTTGAAGATTTAGGATCGGACAGAGCTTTCTTT
CDR3: CSVEDLGSDRAFF

J: TRBJ1-2
V: TRBV28
size: many
D: -
DNA: TGTGCCAGCTCGGGAGATGGGGATAACTATGGCTACACCTTC
CDR3: CASSGDGDNYGYTF

J: TRBJ1-1
V: TRBV13
size: -
D: -
DNA: TGTGCCAGCAGCTGGTACATGAACACTGAAGCTTTCTTT
CDR3: CASSWYMNTEAFF

J: TRBJ2-7
V: TRBV5-1
size: few
D: -
DNA: TGCGCCAGCAGCTCCCCCTCCGGGACAAGAACCTACGAGCAGTACTTC
CDR3: CASSSPSGTRTYEQYF

J: TRBJ2-3
V: TRBV12-3/TRBV12-4
size: few
D: TRBD2
DNA: TGTGCCAGCAGTTCAGACGGGACTAGCGGACGACTTGACGGGAGTAGCACAGATACGCAGTATTTT
CDR3: CASSSDGTSGRLDGSSTDTQYF

J: TRBJ2-3
V: TRBV7-8
size: few
D: TRBD2
DNA: TGTGCCAGCAGCTTCCCCCAGAGCGGGGGGGAAAGGGATACGCAGTATTTT
CDR3: CASSFPQSGGERDTQYF